This entry lists 9 T cell receptor beta chains sequenced from one sample in a study of radiotherapy plus CTLA-4 blockade in lung cancer. Only in-frame clones appear in the TCRdb table, and some are missing; sequencing was by immunoSEQ multiplex PCR. Of tens of thousands of clones listed, approximately 80% are singletons. The sequences come from peripheral blood, collected from a patient treated with radiotherapy plus ipilimumab. All receptors come from a human donor with non-small cell lung cancer that progressed on radiotherapy plus ipilimumab.

The V and J genes are TRBV6-5 and TRBJ1-4; 10 bases map to TRBD1. J gave up 6 bases and V 6 bases, and 4 bases lay outside the gene matches. Germline V gene data show CDR1 as MNHEY and CDR2 as SVGAGI. The CDR3 runs 14 residues. CDR3 bases: TGTGCCAGCAGATCGACAGGGGGCGATGAAAAACTGTTTTTT. Its protein product is CASRSTGGDEKLFF.

For the CDR3, the DNA is TGCGCCAGCAGCTCCCAGGGGGGCGGCACTGAAGCTTTCTTT. It yields the protein CASSSQGGGTEAFF. The chain combines TRBV5-1 with TRBJ1-1, with 7 bases identical to TRBD1. The CDR3 is 14 residues long. After removal of 3 bases from V and 4 bases from J, the junction contained 6 bases not matched to a gene. Per germline, CDR1 SGHRS and CDR2 YFSETQ.

This clone was recorded once. The chain employs TRBV4-2 and TRBJ2-3, with a tentative D call TRBD2 (6 bases). Trimming took off 0 bases at V and 1 base at J, with 8 bases between the two ends. CDR1 is LGHNA and CDR2 is YNFKEQ in the germline V gene. This CDR3 region has 15 residues. This CDR3 reads CASSQDIAGTDTQYF. The CDR3, as DNA: TGTGCCAGCAGCCAAGACATAGCGGGCACAGATACGCAGTATTTT.

J is TRBJ1-1 and V is TRBV7-6, with D possibly matching TRBD1 (5 bases). Germline V gene sequence: CDR1 SGHVS, CDR2 FNYEAQ. The CDR3 extends over 13 amino acids. Trimming left V 10 bases short and J 1 base short, with 13 bases between. The CDR3 bases are TGTGCCATCTCGGACATGGGGAACACTGAAGCTTTCTTT. It encodes CAISDMGNTEAFF.

This chain connects TRBV5-1 to TRBJ2-3; 9 nucleotides agree with TRBD2. With 4 bases clipped from V and 3 bases from J, the junction kept 6 bases outside the gene matches. Germline V CDR1 and CDR2: SGHRS, YFSETQ. The CDR3 is made up of 15 amino acids. This CDR3 reads CASSPGRGGTDTQYF. The DNA for the CDR3 is TGCGCCAGCAGCCCGGGGCGGGGGGGGACAGATACGCAGTATTTT.

The genes are TRBV4-3 and TRBJ2-7, with 15 positions matching TRBD2. The ends lost 0 bases at V and 2 bases at J; junction bases unmatched: 11. The CDR3 sequence is 20 residues long. CDR1 is LGHNA and CDR2 is YSLEER in the germline V gene. The CDR3, as DNA: TGCGCCAGCAGCCAAGATAGGTCCGGACTAGCGGGGGGGCCCCCCTACGAGCAGTACTTC. Protein product: CASSQDRSGLAGGPPYEQYF.

This clone was seen a few times. The rearrangement links TRBV2 to TRBJ1-6, with a tentative D call TRBD1 (6 bases). Germline V lookup: CDR1 SNHLY, CDR2 FYNNEI. The CDR3 consists of 14 residues. Trimming removed 6 bases at V and 7 bases at J, with 13 bases between. CDR3 sequence: CASRPGGANSPLHF. The CDR3 nucleotides read TGTGCCAGCAGACCGGGGGGGGCGAATTCACCCCTCCACTTT.

The rearrangement links TRBV18 to TRBJ1-4, with 8 bases identical to TRBD1. Germline V gives CDR1 KGHSH, CDR2 LQKENI. This CDR3 region has 15 residues. Trimming removed 6 bases from V and 8 bases from J; junction bases left unmatched: 11. CDR3 sequence reads: CASSLQGARGEKLFF. The DNA of the CDR3 is TGTGCCAGCTCCCTCCAGGGGGCGAGAGGGGAAAAACTGTTTTTT.

The chain joins TRBV2 to TRBJ1-4, with D unclear. This CDR3 comprises 16 residues. Per germline, CDR1 SNHLY and CDR2 FYNNEI. Trimming took off 2 bases at V and 6 bases at J, with 16 bases between the two ends. The CDR3, as DNA: TGTGCCAGCAGTGAAAACAGAATCGTCGGCTATGAAAAACTGTTTTTT. Protein: CASSENRIVGYEKLFF. Based on the CDR3 plus reference TRBV2 and TRBJ1-4, the full variable domain is EPEVTQTPSHQVTQMGQEVILRCVPISNHLYFYWYRQILGQKVEFLVSFYNNEISEKSEIFDDQFSVERPDGSNFTLKIRSTKLEDSAMYFCASSENRIVGYEKLFFGSGTQLSVL.